A selection of T cell receptor beta chains follows, all from one sample in a study of T-cell memory formation after mild COVID-19. TCRdb used MiXCR to reprocess the 5' RACE reads, holding one entry per CDR3 protein. The table includes 200,000 to 300,000 distinct CDR3 sequences, roughly 10% detected once. The source material was PBMCs or a T cell subset sorted from them (not recorded which). The receptors come from a young man who had mild COVID-19 (a few samples of this study predate the infection). Cell type and time point are not known. Both conserved end residues are part of each CDR3. Each record gives: J gene, V gene, clone size, CDR3 protein. Clone size is given for some rows only: seen once, a few or many times, or a class if the clone is expanded.

TRBJ2-3 TRBV7-2 . CASSLDREDTQYF
TRBJ2-3 TRBV10-3 . CAISERGRAVDTQYF
TRBJ2-7 TRBV4-2 . CASSQLTGVSYEQYF
TRBJ1-1 TRBV6-6 few CASKAGVGTEAFF
TRBJ2-2 TRBV5-1 few CASSLGAGTGELFF
TRBJ2-5 TRBV12-3/TRBV12-4 few CASSEGQIQETQYF
TRBJ2-7 TRBV5-6 . CASSHTRGDYSYEQYF
TRBJ1-2 TRBV27 . CASSPSTGGYYGYTF
TRBJ2-3 TRBV4-2 few CASSQEGPGVVGTDTQYF
TRBJ2-1 TRBV12-3/TRBV12-4 . CASSFDGGALYNEQFF
TRBJ2-5 TRBV13 many CASSLGLAGGLETQYF
TRBJ2-3 TRBV14 few CASSQDPPRLGATDTQYF
TRBJ2-1 TRBV5-1 few CASSRAGSGGILDEQFF
TRBJ2-1 TRBV10-3 few CAHRPSGGYNEQFF
TRBJ1-4 TRBV12-3/TRBV12-4 many CASRAAGQGWEKLFF
TRBJ1-6 TRBV6-5 few CASSSRSGGSNSPLHF
TRBJ1-5 TRBV6-6 . CATSTRGQGLQPQHF
TRBJ1-5 TRBV6-5 few CASSARSNQPQHF
TRBJ1-1 TRBV3-1 . CASSLGGSRDTEAFF
TRBJ2-1 TRBV9 . CASSGGQGPSSRFNEQFF
TRBJ2-5 TRBV9 few CASSASGGRETQYF
TRBJ2-1 TRBV7-8 many CASSLGGLSGEQFF
TRBJ1-6 TRBV2 . CASSKTGFLNNSPLHF
TRBJ1-5 TRBV7-2 . CASSSGHQPVPQHF
TRBJ2-1 TRBV5-1 . CASSSGGAPYNEQFF
TRBJ2-5 TRBV19 . CASSIRGVAQETQYF
TRBJ1-2 TRBV6-1 few CASSEAWGGDGYTF
TRBJ1-1 TRBV5-6 . CASIFRGPKNTEAFF
TRBJ1-1 TRBV29-1 few CSVVRGTGNTEAFF
TRBJ1-6 TRBV20-1 . CSARSEGWGSPLHF
TRBJ2-5 TRBV4-3 few CASSQDFFGVETQYF
TRBJ2-5 TRBV7-6 . CASSSTPGTAETQYF